This TCR beta chain was captured by sequencing in a study of blood T cell repertoires in COVID-19. Germline CDR1 SQVTM, CDR2 ANQGSEA. This CDR3 has 11 residues. V was trimmed by 6 bases and J by 4 bases, leaving 9 bases between them. The table came from immunoSEQ multiplex PCR; TCRdb's copy has only in-frame clones and leaves some out. This sample yields some 70,000 clones, of which roughly 84% are seen a single time; 9.8% belongs to the top ten. V is TRBV29-1 and J is TRBJ1-2; the D is unclear. This clonotype was sampled from a woman aged 50 to 60 with acute or convalescent COVID-19. The sequenced material came from peripheral blood. CDR3: CSVTGSYGYTF. The CDR3 DNA reads as TGCAGCGTCACCGGGAGCTATGGCTACACCTTC.